The 17 T cell receptor beta chains below all came from one sample that was sequenced in a study of beta chain features in type 1 diabetes. All of the isolated RNA was reverse transcribed, so expressed TCRB transcripts were sequenced. TCRdb's table, derived via immunoSEQ multiplex PCR, lists solely in-frame clones and lacks some. This repertoire shows 350,000 to 450,000 clones, approximately 15% found once; its top ten account for 0.035% to 0.045%. Sequencing input: naive CD4+ T cells from blood. The receptors shown here come from a man younger than 40 in good health.

There are a few counts of this clone. The chain links TRBV7-3 to TRBJ2-5, with D possibly matching TRBD2 (5 bases). CDR1 and CDR2 from the germline V gene are SGHTA and FQGTGA. V gave up 2 bases and J gave up 8 bases, with 12 bases separating them. The CDR3 length is 13 residues. CDR3 nucleotides: TGTGCCAGCAGCTTATCCGACCGGGAAACCCAGTACTTC. Protein sequence: CASSLSDRETQYF.

This chain links TRBV9 with TRBJ2-1; weak D call: TRBD2 (5 bases). Per the germline V gene, CDR1 is SGDLS and CDR2 is YYNGEE. The CDR3 covers 17 residues. Trimming shortened V by 0 bases and J by 8 bases, and 21 bases separated the two germline ends. The CDR3 region is CASSVDGRQGLVDEQFF. CDR3 sequence (DNA): TGTGCCAGCAGCGTAGATGGGAGACAAGGTTTAGTAGATGAGCAGTTCTTC.

This sequence joins TRBV4-1 and TRBJ2-2; a possible D gene is TRBD2 (5 bases). Between the trimmed V and J ends, which lost 0 bases and 3 bases, there was a span of 8 bases. Germline V gives CDR1 MGHRA, CDR2 YSYEKL. CDR3 length: 15 amino acids. CDR3 sequence: CASSQDGLYTGELFF. The CDR3 bases are TGCGCCAGCAGCCAAGATGGACTTTACACCGGGGAGCTGTTTTTT.

A few counts support this clone. This rearrangement joins TRBV21-1 to TRBJ2-7; the D segment call TRBD1 is taken from the table without a DNA check. TRBV21-1 is listed as a pseudogene. The CDR3 has 17 amino acids. CDR3 sequence: CASSKVSPEQGFYEQYV. In nucleotides, the CDR3 is TGTGCCAGCAGCAAAGTTTCCCCAGAGCAGGGGTTTTACGAGCAGTACGTC.

This clone was seen many times. The chain recombines TRBV14 with TRBJ2-1; D might be TRBD2 (6 bases). CDR3 length: 13 amino acids. In germline, CDR1 is SGHDN, CDR2 FVKESK. With 4 bases removed from V and 9 bases from J, the gap between germline ends came to 13 bases. The CDR3 here is CASSPKVGGEQFF. The CDR3, as DNA: TGTGCCAGCAGCCCGAAGGTCGGGGGTGAGCAGTTCTTC.

Concerning this clone: In the same sample, other DNA sequences code for this CDR3. The V and J genes are TRBV2 and TRBJ2-1, with 11 positions matching TRBD2. Trimming took 3 bases from V and 3 from J; bases not matched to a gene: 1. This CDR3 is 15 amino acids long. Germline CDR1 SNHLY, CDR2 FYNNEI. The CDR3 reads CASSDLAGGYNEQFF. The CDR3 DNA reads as TGTGCCAGCAGTGATCTAGCGGGGGGCTACAATGAGCAGTTCTTC.

The gene calls are TRBV20-1 and TRBJ2-5; the D call may be TRBD1 or TRBD2 (5 bases each). The CDR3 extends over 11 amino acids. V lost 6 bases, J lost 5 bases, and 10 bases lay in between. Germline assignment: CDR1 DFQATT and CDR2 SNEGSKA (reference sequence). The CDR3 nucleotides read TGCAGTGCGACCTGGGGGGAGACCCAGTACTTC. Its translation is CSATWGETQYF.

The chain is built from TRBV7-3 and TRBJ2-2; 9 bases agree with TRBD2. This CDR3 has 15 residues. Germline V lookup: CDR1 SGHTA, CDR2 FQGTGA. V dropped 5 bases and J dropped 2; count of bases not matched to a gene: 3. In DNA, the CDR3 is TGTGCCAGCAGCCCTAGCGGGACTAACACCGGGGAGCTGTTTTTT. The encoded protein is CASSPSGTNTGELFF. Variable domain in full (rest from reference TRBV7-3 and TRBJ2-2): GAGVSQTPSNKVTEKGKYVELRCDPISGHTALYWYRQSLGQGPEFLIYFQGTGAADDSGLPNDRFFAVRPEGSVSTLKIQRTERGDSAVYLCASSPSGTNTGELFFGEGSRLTVL.

This clone was seen a handful of times. CDR3 amino acids: CAISLGSGNTIYF. CDR3 coding DNA: TGTGCCATCAGTCTTGGCTCTGGAAACACCATATATTTT. This chain connects TRBV10-3 to TRBJ1-3; unclear D gene. Trimming removed 5 bases from V and 0 bases from J, with 5 bases in between. CDR3 size: 13 residues. Germline values: CDR1 ENHRY, CDR2 SYGVKD.

This chain connects TRBV19 to TRBJ2-4; no clear D. CDR1 is LNHDA, CDR2 SQIVND, per germline (reference sequence). The CDR3 totals 14 residues. V was clipped by 6 bases and J by 8 bases, with 17 bases between them. CDR3 in amino acids: CASSDLGSLDIQYF. CDR3 nucleotide sequence: TGTGCCAGTAGCGACCTAGGGTCCTTGGACATTCAGTACTTC.

This clone was found a few times. The rearrangement joins TRBV27 to TRBJ2-3; the match to TRBD2 covers 8 bases. The germline gives CDR1 MNHEY, CDR2 SMNVEV (reference sequence). The CDR3 length is 15 residues. V shed 6 bases, J shed 1 base, and the junction held 6 bases outside the gene matches. As DNA, the CDR3 is TGTGCCAGCAGCAGCCCGGGACTAGGCACAGATACGCAGTATTTT. This translates into CASSSPGLGTDTQYF.

This clone was counted only a few times. The CDR3 DNA reads TGTGCCAGCATGATAGGACTAGCGCCTTACAATGAGCAGTTCTTC. Translation: CASMIGLAPYNEQFF. The V gene is TRBV7-8, the J gene TRBJ2-1; 9 bases match TRBD2. V dropped 7 bases and J dropped 4; count of bases not matched to a gene: 8. Looked up from germline, CDR1 is SGHVS and CDR2 is FQNEAQ. The CDR3 runs to 15 residues.

The chain joins TRBV30 to TRBJ2-3; D is tentatively TRBD1 or TRBD2 (5 bases each). This CDR3 contains 14 residues. Germline CDR1 reads GTSNPN; CDR2 reads SVGIG (reference sequence). V gave up 5 bases and J gave up 5 bases, with 17 bases separating them. CDR3 sequence (DNA): TGTGCCTGGGCCCCGGGACCAGCAGGAGATACGCAGTATTTT. Its protein product is CAWAPGPAGDTQYF.

This clone was observed a few times. This rearrangement joins TRBV4-3 to TRBJ1-1; maybe TRBD1 (5 bases). The CDR3 covers 15 residues. CDR1 is LGHNA, CDR2 YSLEER, per germline. V lost 1 base and J 4 bases, leaving 13 bases between the germline ends. The CDR3 region is CASSQVPGTGTEAFF. DNA of the CDR3: TGCGCCAGCAGCCAAGTTCCGGGGACCGGCACTGAAGCTTTCTTT.

This chain links TRBV11-2 with TRBJ2-2; D gene unclear. CDR1 is SGHAT, CDR2 FQNNGV, per germline. This CDR3 is 13 amino acids long. Trimming removed 0 bases at V and 6 bases at J, with 5 bases between. In DNA, the CDR3 is TGTGCCAGCAGCTTAGAACCCTCCGGGGAGCTGTTTTTT. Amino acid sequence: CASSLEPSGELFF.

The chain carries TRBV5-1 and TRBJ2-7; D call uncertain. Trimming pared 0 bases from V and 6 bases from J, leaving 22 bases between. The CDR3 loop spans 17 amino acids. Germline V lookup: CDR1 SGHRS, CDR2 YFSETQ. The CDR3 DNA sequence: TGCGCCAGCAGCTTGGAAAGTCCCCAGCCCGTTGGGGTCGAGCAGTACTTC. Translated, it gives CASSLESPQPVGVEQYF.

The chain recombines TRBV18 with TRBJ1-4; D call uncertain. CDR1 and CDR2 (germline): KGHSH, LQKENI. The CDR3 covers 16 residues. V was pared by 4 bases and J by 0 bases, with 12 bases between. CDR3 loop: CASSLPGSATNEKLFF. CDR3 DNA: TGTGCCAGCTCACTGCCGGGGTCCGCAACTAATGAAAAACTGTTTTTT.